The 12 T cell receptor beta chains below all came from one sample that was sequenced in a study of T cells after yellow fever vaccination. TCRdb ran MiXCR on the 5' RACE reads and lists one entry per CDR3 protein. The sample contains about 85,000 distinct CDR3 sequences, 10% to 15% of which appear only once. Sequenced here: CD8+ T cells not binding an NS4B(214-222) dextramer, sorted from PBMCs, sampled 21 days after the first yellow fever vaccination. These receptor sequences come from a man between 18 and 29 years old who received the YFV17D yellow fever vaccine.

This clonotype appeared a few times. The chain carries TRBV3-1 and TRBJ2-5; D unresolved. Trimming removed 4 bases at V and 5 bases at J, with 14 bases between. The CDR3 has 14 amino acids. CDR1 is LGHDT and CDR2 is YNNKEL in the germline V gene (reference sequence). CDR3 DNA: TGTGCCAGCAGCCCCCCTGCTAGGATGGAGACCCAGTACTTC. Translation: CASSPPARMETQYF.

This sequence joins TRBV20-1 and TRBJ2-7; 7 positions match TRBD1. CDR1 and CDR2 from the germline V gene are DFQATT and SNEGSKA (reference sequence). V lost 3 bases, J lost 3 bases, and 2 bases stayed unmatched. The CDR3 spans 12 residues. As DNA, the CDR3 is TGCAGTGCTAGTGCAGGGGGCTACGAGCAGTACGTC. Translating it yields CSASAGGYEQYV.

The chain links TRBV7-9 to TRBJ1-5, with 11 bases matching TRBD1. In germline, CDR1 is SEHNR, CDR2 FQNEAQ (reference sequence). CDR3 length: 15 residues. V was pared by 5 bases and J by 7 bases, with 7 bases of the junction left unmatched. The CDR3 sequence is CASSHEGQGGQPQHF. CDR3 in DNA: TGTGCCAGCAGCCACGAGGGACAGGGGGGGCAGCCCCAGCATTTT.

This clonotype was counted between two and nine times. V and J are TRBV2 and TRBJ2-5; D tentatively reads TRBD1 or TRBD2 (6 bases each). CDR3 length: 14 amino acids. Trimming removed 3 bases from V and 6 bases from J, with 14 bases in between. CDR1 SNHLY and CDR2 FYNNEI come from the germline V gene. Here the CDR3 reads CASSDFGGEQTQYF. In nucleotides, the CDR3 is TGTGCCAGCAGTGATTTCGGGGGCGAACAGACCCAGTACTTC.

The chain links TRBV6-5 to TRBJ2-7, with 10 positions matching TRBD1. After removal of 8 bases from V and 6 bases from J, the junction contained 13 bases not matched to a gene. CDR3 length: 15 residues. Germline lookup yields CDR1 MNHEY and CDR2 SVGAGI. The CDR3 region is CASGPPGQGLGEQYV. The CDR3 nucleotides read TGTGCCAGCGGACCTCCGGGACAGGGGCTCGGCGAGCAGTACGTC.

The chain links TRBV12-3 or TRBV12-4 to TRBJ2-5; no definite D call. V was cut by 3 bases and J by 4 bases, with 9 bases left in between. The CDR3 has 13 residues. CDR3 amino acids: CASSFRMGETQYF. CDR3 bases: TGTGCCAGCAGTTTTAGGATGGGAGAGACCCAGTACTTC.

V usage is TRBV7-9 and J usage is TRBJ2-2; 8 positions agree with TRBD1. J lost 1 base, V lost 3 bases, and 1 base had no gene match. This CDR3 comprises 15 residues. CDR1 is SEHNR, CDR2 FQNEAQ, per germline (reference sequence). As DNA, the CDR3 is TGTGCCAGCAGCTTGGGGACAGGGAACACCGGGGAGCTGTTTTTT. It encodes CASSLGTGNTGELFF. The full variable domain, with the rest looked up from reference TRBV7-9 and TRBJ2-2, is DTGVSQNPRHKITKRGQNVTFRCDPISEHNRLYWYRQTLGQGPEFLTYFQNEAQLEKSRLLSDRFSAERPKGSFSTLEIQRTEQGDSAMYLCASSLGTGNTGELFFGEGSRLTVL.

V gene TRBV11-2 combines with J gene TRBJ2-5, with D uncertain. The CDR3 contains 16 residues. The V end lost 5 bases, the J end lost 1 base, and 17 bases lay between the germline ends. Germline CDR1 SGHAT, CDR2 FQNNGV. CDR3 in amino acids: CASSPPHTQSQETQYF. DNA for the CDR3: TGTGCCAGCAGCCCGCCCCATACACAGAGCCAAGAGACCCAGTACTTC.

In its sample, this clonotype was seen a few times. V gene TRBV6-2 or TRBV6-3 combines with J gene TRBJ1-6; no firm D call. V was clipped by 2 bases and J by 16 bases, with 12 bases between them. The CDR3 totals 12 residues. CDR1 is MNHEY, CDR2 SVGEGT, per germline. The CDR3 reads CASSYESGRLHF. In DNA, the CDR3 is TGTGCCAGCAGTTACGAGTCCGGCCGACTCCACTTT.

This rearrangement joins TRBV30 to TRBJ2-7, with D perhaps matching TRBD1 or TRBD2 (5 bases each). This CDR3 comprises 13 residues. Between the trimmed V and J ends, which lost 0 bases and 8 bases, there was a span of 14 bases. Germline values: CDR1 GTSNPN, CDR2 SVGIG (reference sequence). The CDR3 sequence: CAWSVLFRDQQYF. In nucleotides, the CDR3 is TGTGCCTGGAGTGTGTTATTTAGGGACCAGCAGTACTTC. The full variable domain, its missing parts supplied by reference TRBV30 and TRBJ2-7, is SQTIHQWPATLVQPVGSPLSLECTVEGTSNPNLYWYRQAAGRGLQLLFYSVGIGQISSEVPQNLSASRPQDRQFILSSKKLLLSDSGFYLCAWSVLFRDQQYFGPGTRLTVT.

The rearrangement uses TRBV4-2 and TRBJ2-5, with TRBD2 identical over 12 bases. The CDR3 is made up of 17 amino acids. The V and J ends lost 0 bases and 5 bases, in that order; junction bases with no gene match: 7. Germline V gives CDR1 LGHNA, CDR2 YNFKEQ. The CDR3 region is CASSQESSGGAWETQYF. The CDR3 DNA follows: TGTGCCAGCAGCCAAGAATCTAGCGGGGGGGCCTGGGAGACCCAGTACTTC.

The chain has TRBV6-1 and TRBJ2-1; D is uncertain. V was pared by 5 bases and J by 10 bases, with 9 bases between. The CDR3 covers 11 residues. Looked up from germline, CDR1 is MNHNS and CDR2 is SASEGT. The CDR3 reads CASSPVGEQFF. The CDR3 coding sequence is TGTGCCAGCAGTCCCGTCGGGGAGCAGTTCTTC.